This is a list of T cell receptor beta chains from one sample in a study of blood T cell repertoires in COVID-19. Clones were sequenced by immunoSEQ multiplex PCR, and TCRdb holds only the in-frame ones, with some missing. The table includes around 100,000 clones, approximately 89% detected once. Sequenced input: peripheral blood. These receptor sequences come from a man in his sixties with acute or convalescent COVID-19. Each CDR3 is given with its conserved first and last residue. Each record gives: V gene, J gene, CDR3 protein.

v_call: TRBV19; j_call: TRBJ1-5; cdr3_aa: CASSTAGQAAGPQHF
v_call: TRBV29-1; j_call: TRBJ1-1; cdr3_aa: CSVEDLRRTEAFF
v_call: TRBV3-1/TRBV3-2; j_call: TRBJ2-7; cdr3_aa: CASSQKPDTAYEQYF
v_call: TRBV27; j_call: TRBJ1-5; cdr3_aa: CASKRQVYSNQPQHF
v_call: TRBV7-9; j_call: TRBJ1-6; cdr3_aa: CASSPLSSSPLHF
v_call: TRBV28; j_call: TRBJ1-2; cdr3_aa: CASSLTENYGYTF
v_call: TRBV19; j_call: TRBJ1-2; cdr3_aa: CASRYGGLEHYGYTF
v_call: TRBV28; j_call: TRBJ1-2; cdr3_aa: CASSLPGSYGYTF
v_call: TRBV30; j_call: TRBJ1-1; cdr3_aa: CAWSGARKTAGLEAFF
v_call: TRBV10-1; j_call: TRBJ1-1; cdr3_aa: CASSHDRENTEAFF
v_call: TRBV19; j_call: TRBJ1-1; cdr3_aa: CASSQTVNTEAFF
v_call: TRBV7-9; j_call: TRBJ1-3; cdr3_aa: CASRTNDRDSGGNTIYF
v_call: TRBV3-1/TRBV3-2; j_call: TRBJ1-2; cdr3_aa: CASSPEADQLFGYTF
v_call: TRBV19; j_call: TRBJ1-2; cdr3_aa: CASGGTPNYGYTF
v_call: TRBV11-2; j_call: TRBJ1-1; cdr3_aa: CASSLDGTGYMNTEAFF
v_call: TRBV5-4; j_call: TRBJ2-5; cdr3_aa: CASSPRRGWETQYF
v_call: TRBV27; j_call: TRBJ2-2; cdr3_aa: CASSFSGRNTGELFF
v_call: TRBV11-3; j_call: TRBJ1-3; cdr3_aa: CASTPSGGVGNTIYF
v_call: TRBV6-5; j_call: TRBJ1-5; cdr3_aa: CASSYTGNDQPQHF
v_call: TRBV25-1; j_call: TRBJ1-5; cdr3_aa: CASSASGGHQPQHF
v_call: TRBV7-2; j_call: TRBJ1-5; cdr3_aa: CASSSRTGSNQPQHF
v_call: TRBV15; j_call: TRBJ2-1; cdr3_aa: CATSRVIAGVDDEQFF
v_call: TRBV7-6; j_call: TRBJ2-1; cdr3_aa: CASSPRRTSSYNEQFF
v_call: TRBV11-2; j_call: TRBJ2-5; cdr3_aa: CASSLAGGQETQYF
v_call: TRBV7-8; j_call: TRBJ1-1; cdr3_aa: CASSLAGVNTEAFF
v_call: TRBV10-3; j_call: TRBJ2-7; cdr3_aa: CAISPSESYEQYF
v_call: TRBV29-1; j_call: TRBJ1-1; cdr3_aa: CSAGSPRPEAFF
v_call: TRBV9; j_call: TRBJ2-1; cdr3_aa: CASSVARTGSDNEQFF
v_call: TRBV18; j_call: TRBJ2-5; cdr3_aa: CASSPRRAEETQYF
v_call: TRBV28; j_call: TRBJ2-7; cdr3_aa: CASSPQGTTYEQYF
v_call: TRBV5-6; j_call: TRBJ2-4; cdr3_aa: CASSSASGNIQYF
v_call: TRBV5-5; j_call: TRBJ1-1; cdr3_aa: CASSSGFFTEAFF
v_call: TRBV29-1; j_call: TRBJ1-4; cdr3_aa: CSIRTGDVKKLFF
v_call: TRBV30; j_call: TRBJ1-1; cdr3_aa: CAWVRANTEAFF